The sequence of this T cell receptor (beta chain) was determined in a study of Graves' ophthalmopathy and Graves' hyperthyroidism. Beta-chain TCR CDR3 regions were amplified from RNA transcripts. First-round RT-PCR used HTBI primers; second-round multiplex PCR followed. TCRdb ran MiXCR on the multiplex PCR reads and lists one entry per CDR3 protein. The sample has 560,000 or so distinct CDR3 sequences, about 35% seen once. The germline V gene encodes CDR1 SGHRS and CDR2 YFSETQ. The CDR3 length is 15 residues. The germline V and J ends were trimmed by 0 bases and 8 bases, with 14 bases remaining between them. Enrollment excluded any patients with other autoimmune diseases, uncontrolled infections, pregnancy or lactation.

The sequencing sample was made of peripheral blood or thyroid tissue (not recorded which). This clonotype originated in an adult man with Graves' hyperthyroidism. The V and J genes are TRBV5-1 and TRBJ1-4, with D possibly TRBD1 on 5 matching bases. The DNA for the CDR3 is TGCGCCAGCAGCTTGGTGCCACGGTCAGGGGAAAAACTGTTTTTT. This codes for CASSLVPRSGEKLFF. The full variable domain, rest sourced from reference TRBV5-1 and TRBJ1-4, is KAGVTQTPRYLIKTRGQQVTLSCSPISGHRSVSWYQQTPGQGLQFLFEYFSETQRNKGNFPGRFSGRQFSNSRSEMNVSTLELGDSALYLCASSLVPRSGEKLFFGSGTQLSVL.